This entry lists 8 T cell receptor beta chains sequenced from one sample in a study of T cell responses to AZD1222 COVID-19 vaccine. The data were produced by immunoSEQ multiplex PCR, yet TCRdb's version contains in-frame clones alone and is incomplete. Here the sample spans roughly 150,000 clones, about 87% being singletons. The sample was peripheral blood, taken 28 days after the second AZD1222 dose. The receptor set was obtained from an adult who received the AZD1222 COVID-19 vaccine.

The V call is TRBV29-1, the J call TRBJ2-7; D might be TRBD2 (5 bases). Germline V lookup: CDR1 SQVTM, CDR2 ANQGSEA. V dropped 3 bases and J dropped 5 bases, with 8 bases sitting between them. The CDR3 consists of 11 residues. The CDR3 spells CSVDTGNEQYF. The CDR3, as DNA: TGCAGCGTTGATACGGGAAACGAGCAGTACTTC.

The DNA for the CDR3 is TGTGCCATCAGTGATAGCGGGAAGAGCTCCTACGAGCAGTACTTC. The encoded protein is CAISDSGKSSYEQYF. The gene calls are TRBV10-3 and TRBJ2-7; 8 bases align to TRBD2. The CDR3 spans 15 residues. In germline, CDR1 is ENHRY, CDR2 SYGVKD. Trimming took 3 bases from V and 0 from J; bases not matched to a gene: 4.

This sequence joins TRBV9 and TRBJ2-1, with D perhaps matching TRBD1 (6 bases). Trimming pared 2 bases from V and 4 bases from J, leaving 10 bases between. There are 14 residues in the CDR3. Germline-derived CDR1 and CDR2 are SGDLS and YYNGEE. In DNA, the CDR3 is TGTGCCAGCAGCGTGAGGGGGAGTTACAATGAGCAGTTCTTC. It encodes CASSVRGSYNEQFF.

The V gene is TRBV5-4, the J gene TRBJ2-1; 8 nucleotides line up with TRBD2. The V segment lost 0 bases and the J segment 4 bases; nucleotides outside the gene matches: 6. The CDR3 spans 16 residues. The germline gives CDR1 SGHNT, CDR2 YYREEE (reference sequence). CDR3 loop: CASSLAGGGLYNEQFF. CDR3 nucleotide sequence: TGTGCCAGCAGCTTGGCGGGGGGGGGTTTATACAATGAGCAGTTCTTC.

The chain carries TRBV4-3 and TRBJ2-7; the match to TRBD2 covers 10 bases. There are 18 residues in the CDR3. V lost 0 bases to trimming and J lost 0 bases; unmatched junction nucleotides: 8. Germline values: CDR1 LGHNA, CDR2 YSLEER. CDR3 region: CASSQDSTSGTSSYEQYF. In DNA form, the CDR3 reads TGCGCCAGCAGCCAAGATTCAACTAGCGGGACAAGCTCCTACGAGCAGTACTTC.

The V and J genes are TRBV28 and TRBJ2-1, with 14 bases fitting TRBD2. This CDR3 spans 17 amino acids. With 6 bases clipped from V and 0 bases from J, the junction kept 4 bases outside the gene matches. Germline-derived CDR1 and CDR2 are MDHEN and SYDVKM. CDR3 residues: CASRLGTSGSSYNEQFF. In DNA, the CDR3 is TGTGCCAGCAGACTCGGGACTAGCGGGAGCTCCTACAATGAGCAGTTCTTC.

The chain links TRBV28 to TRBJ2-7; 9 bases are shared with TRBD2. V trimming: 6 bases; J trimming: 6 bases; junction bases outside the gene matches: 12. CDR3 length: 15 residues. Germline CDR1 MDHEN, CDR2 SYDVKM. In DNA form, the CDR3 reads TGTGCCAGCAGCATCGGACTAGCGACGAGATCCGAGCAGTACTTC. Translated: CASSIGLATRSEQYF.

The rearrangement joins TRBV14 to TRBJ1-5; TRBD1 matches at 11 bases. This CDR3 comprises 18 residues. Germline V gene sequence: CDR1 SGHDN, CDR2 FVKESK. V trimming: 4 bases; J trimming: 0 bases; junction bases outside the gene matches: 8. CDR3: CASSPDRGRPYSNQPQHF. The CDR3 region has the DNA TGTGCCAGCAGCCCGGACAGGGGGCGGCCTTATAGCAATCAGCCCCAGCATTTT. The whole variable domain, remainder taken from reference TRBV14 and TRBJ1-5, is EAGVTQFPSHSVIEKGQTVTLRCDPISGHDNLYWYRRVMGKEIKFLLHFVKESKQDESGMPNNRFLAERTGGTYSTLKVQPAELEDSGVYFCASSPDRGRPYSNQPQHFGDGTRLSIL.